This TCR beta chain was found in a study of T cells in Graves' hyperthyroidism and ophthalmopathy. General observations from the study: Before onset, ophthalmopathy was predicted by the model a median around 6 months earlier.

Diagnoses were established using clinical symptoms, serum thyroxine and TRAb, thyroid ultrasound and orbital computed tomography. The V and J ends lost 10 bases and 0 bases respectively, with 12 bases between them. Germline-derived CDR1 and CDR2 are SEHNR and FQNEAQ (reference sequence). The CDR3 is made up of 14 amino acids. About this clonotype itself: Its antigen is not identified.

TCR beta CDR3 sequences were amplified from RNA transcripts. The TCR CDR3 first-round RT-PCR relied on the HTBI primer set. TCRdb reprocessed the multiplex PCR reads with MiXCR, giving one entry per CDR3 protein. The table shows 490,000 or so distinct CDR3 sequences, with 20% to 25% occurring only once. Sequenced: blood. The chain carries TRBV7-9 and TRBJ2-2, with a possible D match to TRBD2 (5 bases). The sequence was collected from a woman in her 70s with Graves' ophthalmopathy. CDR3 in DNA: TGTGCCACCCCGCGGGCGGCGAACACCGGGGAGCTGTTTTTT. As protein: CATPRAANTGELFF.